A single sample is the source of the 29 T cell receptor beta chains below, sequenced in a study of technical replicates of blood from a handful of donors (dated by TCRdb to 2017 to 2019). Library preparation employed the immunoSEQ multiplex PCR assay. TCRdb retrieved this table from immuneACCESS and kept in-frame rearrangements only. Not all clones are present; in checked studies, unresolved V genes account for under half, and no reason is known for the remainder. The sample table lists under 65,000 clones, around 88% of them with a count of one. Around 5% of the sample is in the top ten clones. The sample consisted of PBMCs. These receptors all come from a human donor in good health. Some clones in this sample may be carry-over from other donors' samples.

This clone was seen once. The chain employs TRBV15 and TRBJ1-3; D unresolved. Germline lookup yields CDR1 LNHNV and CDR2 YYDKDF (reference sequence). This CDR3 is 15 amino acids long. The ends were cut back, 0 bases at V and 4 bases at J, with 10 bases in the middle. This chain's CDR3 is CATSRERGKGNTIYF. Here the CDR3 DNA reads TGTGCCACCAGCAGAGAGCGGGGTAAGGGAAACACCATATATTTT.

The chain joins TRBV21-1 to TRBJ1-2. TRBV21-1 is described as a pseudogene. The CDR3 contains 15 residues. This CDR3 reads CASSTPHSGNYGYTF. The CDR3 DNA sequence: TGTGCCAGCAGTACCCCCCACTCGGGGAACTATGGCTACACCTTC.

The chain is built from TRBV4-1 and TRBJ1-2, with D unclear. There are 15 residues in the CDR3. Germline V gives CDR1 MGHRA, CDR2 YSYEKL. V gave up 2 bases and J gave up 0 bases, with 10 bases separating them. CDR3 in amino acids: CASSQPAETNYGYTF. CDR3 sequence (DNA): TGCGCCAGCAGCCAACCGGCGGAAACTAACTATGGCTACACCTTC.

The chain uses TRBV29-1 and TRBJ1-3; a weak D match, TRBD1 (6 bases). CDR1 SQVTM and CDR2 ANQGSEA come from the germline V gene. V was cut by 6 bases and J by 6 bases, with 12 bases left in between. The CDR3 runs to 12 residues. For the CDR3, the DNA is TGCAGCGTAGAGGACAGTAAAAACACCATATATTTT. The encoded protein is CSVEDSKNTIYF.

The chain has TRBV4-3 and TRBJ2-1; the match to TRBD2 covers 7 bases. Germline V lookup: CDR1 LGHNA, CDR2 YSLEER. Trimming cost V 2 bases and J 0 bases; bases outside gene matches: 10. This CDR3 has 18 amino acids. The DNA for the CDR3 is TGCGCCAGCAGCCAAACCCCTAGCGGAGGGAGCTCCTACAATGAGCAGTTCTTC. Translation gives CASSQTPSGGSSYNEQFF.

This chain joins TRBV5-1 and TRBJ2-7; a possible D gene is TRBD1 (6 bases). There are 18 residues in the CDR3. Looked up from germline, CDR1 is SGHRS and CDR2 is YFSETQ. The germline V and J ends were trimmed by 4 bases and 0 bases, with 23 bases remaining between them. As DNA, the CDR3 is TGCGCCAGCAGCATACAGACAGGTCCCAAGACAAGCTCCTACGAGCAGTACTTC. This sequence encodes CASSIQTGPKTSSYEQYF.

The V and J genes are TRBV5-1 and TRBJ2-3; TRBD1 is a possible D gene (5 bases). The CDR3 covers 12 residues. The V gene lost 2 bases and the J gene lost 6 bases, with 7 bases spanning the gap. The germline V gene has CDR1 SGHRS and CDR2 YFSETQ. CDR3 protein: CASSLSGDTQYF. The CDR3 DNA reads as TGCGCCAGCAGCTTATCAGGGGATACGCAGTATTTT.

V is TRBV7-3 and J is TRBJ2-5, with TRBD2 matching 8 bases. V shed 3 bases and J 1 base; nucleotides not matched to a gene: 1. Germline CDR1 reads SGHTA; CDR2 reads FQGTGA. The CDR3 sequence is 14 residues long. Here the CDR3 DNA reads TGTGCCAGCAGCTTGAGCGGGGGCCAAGAGACCCAGTACTTC. It translates to CASSLSGGQETQYF.

The chain joins TRBV5-6 to TRBJ2-7; D is unresolved. CDR1 is SGHDT, CDR2 YYEEEE, per germline. The CDR3 spans 10 residues. The CDR3 region has the DNA TGTGCTAGAGGCGAGTACGAGCAGTACTTC. It specifies CARGEYEQYF.

The chain couples TRBV27 to TRBJ2-7; TRBD2 agrees at 11 bases. This CDR3 has 15 residues. Germline V CDR1 and CDR2: MNHEY, SMNVEV (reference sequence). V trimming: 4 bases; J trimming: 0 bases; junction bases outside the gene matches: 2. The DNA for the CDR3 is TGTGCCAGCAGTTCCCTAGCGGGAGGCTCCTACGAGCAGTACTTC. Residues: CASSSLAGGSYEQYF.

The sample holds a few counts of this clone. The gene calls are TRBV7-3 and TRBJ2-7, with D uncertain. From germline, CDR1 is SGHTA and CDR2 FQGTGA. The CDR3 totals 15 residues. V was trimmed by 2 bases and J by 0 bases, leaving 11 bases between them. The CDR3 loop reads CASSLYTDASYEQYF. The CDR3, as DNA: TGTGCCAGCAGCTTATACACAGACGCCTCCTACGAGCAGTACTTC.

The CDR3 sequence: CASSQDRTRGISYEQYF. Written as DNA, the CDR3 is TGCGCCAGCAGCCAAGATCGAACGAGGGGGATCTCCTACGAGCAGTACTTC. V is TRBV4-3 and J is TRBJ2-7; tentative D call: TRBD1 (6 bases). Trimming stripped 0 bases from V and 0 bases from J, with 15 bases between. Germline CDR1 and CDR2: LGHNA and YSLEER. The CDR3 is 17 amino acids.

The chain carries TRBV2 and TRBJ2-3, with 7 bases aligning to TRBD1. J gave up 3 bases and V 7 bases, and 7 bases lay outside the gene matches. CDR3 length equals 14 residues. From germline, CDR1 is SNHLY and CDR2 FYNNEI. The CDR3 DNA sequence: TGTGCCAGCAAAGGGGGCCTTGAAACAGATACGCAGTATTTT. It yields the protein CASKGGLETDTQYF.

In DNA, the CDR3 is TGTGCCAGCAGCCGGTCAGGGAGCACAGATACGCAGTATTTT. Its translation: CASSRSGSTDTQYF. The chain combines TRBV5-6 with TRBJ2-3; the D gene is possibly TRBD1 (5 bases). This CDR3 is built from 14 residues. Germline assignment: CDR1 SGHDT and CDR2 YYEEEE. V was shortened by 4 bases and J by 0 bases, with 9 bases between the two germline ends.

The chain joins TRBV15 to TRBJ2-7; 8 positions match TRBD2. With V trimmed by 5 bases and J by 0 bases, 6 bases remained unmatched. This CDR3 contains 15 residues. Germline V gene data show CDR1 as LNHNV and CDR2 as YYDKDF (reference sequence). Here the CDR3 reads CATSPDGRDSYEQYF. The CDR3 bases are TGTGCCACCAGCCCGGACGGGAGGGACTCCTACGAGCAGTACTTC.

V usage is TRBV6-5 and J usage is TRBJ1-6, with D unresolved. CDR1 is MNHEY and CDR2 is SVGAGI in the germline V gene. CDR3 size: 15 residues. The V gene lost 3 bases and the J gene lost 7 bases, with 13 bases spanning the gap. DNA for the CDR3: TGTGCCAGCAGTTATGATCAGGCCTTAAATTCACCCCTCCACTTT. Translated, it gives CASSYDQALNSPLHF.

This chain links TRBV4-1 with TRBJ2-5, with 7 bases fitting TRBD1. The trim removed 3 bases at V and 5 bases at J, leaving 9 bases unmatched. Germline V CDR1 and CDR2: MGHRA, YSYEKL. The CDR3 is 15 amino acids. In DNA, the CDR3 is TGCGCCAGCAGCCAGCGCAGGGGGATAACGGAGACCCAGTACTTC. This codes for CASSQRRGITETQYF.

V usage is TRBV6-5 and J usage is TRBJ1-2; no reliable D call. CDR1 is MNHEY, CDR2 SVGAGI, per germline. V dropped 6 bases and J dropped 0 bases, with 8 bases sitting between them. This CDR3 is 13 amino acids long. For the CDR3, the DNA is TGTGCCAGCAGGAACAGCCCTAACTATGGCTACACCTTC. Encoded protein: CASRNSPNYGYTF.

The chain has TRBV6-5 and TRBJ2-7; 7 positions agree with TRBD1. This CDR3 has 15 amino acids. Unmatched junction bases numbered 6, after V lost 2 bases and J lost 2 bases. Germline CDR1 reads MNHEY; CDR2 reads SVGAGI. CDR3 protein: CASSYGQGVAYEQYF. CDR3 bases: TGTGCCAGCAGTTACGGGCAGGGGGTGGCCTACGAGCAGTACTTC.

This clone was recorded only once. The chain has TRBV4-2 and TRBJ2-1, with 9 bases lining up with TRBD2. There are 17 residues in the CDR3. Looked up from germline, CDR1 is LGHNA and CDR2 is YNFKEQ. Trimming removed 0 bases from V and 9 bases from J; junction bases left unmatched: 12. The CDR3 protein is CASSQEPIRGGAVEQFF. CDR3 sequence (DNA): TGTGCCAGCAGCCAAGAACCCATCCGCGGGGGGGCCGTTGAGCAGTTCTTC.

The sample holds a few counts of this clone. J is TRBJ2-7 and V is TRBV5-8; D perhaps matches TRBD1 (6 bases). The CDR3 has 14 amino acids. The V gene lost 0 bases and the J gene lost 7 bases, with 14 bases spanning the gap. Germline V lookup: CDR1 SGHTS, CDR2 YDEGEE. This chain's CDR3 is CASSLARGIGEQYF. CDR3 nucleotides: TGTGCCAGCAGCTTGGCTAGGGGGATAGGAGAGCAGTACTTC.

This sequence joins TRBV18 and TRBJ1-4; perhaps TRBD1 as D (5 bases). Per germline, CDR1 KGHSH and CDR2 LQKENI. CDR3 length: 16 residues. The V end was cut by 2 bases, the J end by 4 bases, with 14 bases between. The CDR3: CASSPNAPGNNEKLFF. The CDR3, as DNA: TGTGCCAGCTCACCAAACGCGCCAGGGAATAATGAAAAACTGTTTTTT.

This chain joins TRBV9 and TRBJ1-3; D not certain. The CDR3 loop spans 12 amino acids. Germline loops: CDR1 SGDLS, CDR2 YYNGEE. Trimming stripped 5 bases from V and 0 bases from J, with 3 bases between. The CDR3 DNA sequence: TGTGCCAGCAGGAGCTCTGGAAACACCATATATTTT. Amino acids: CASRSSGNTIYF. The entire variable domain, with the rest obtained from reference TRBV9 and TRBJ1-3, is as follows: DSGVTQTPKHLITATGQRVTLRCSPRSGDLSVYWYQQSLDQGLQFLIQYYNGEERAKGNILERFSAQQFPDLHSELNLSSLELGDSALYFCASRSSGNTIYFGEGSWLTVV.

The genes are TRBV6-5 and TRBJ2-7; D might be TRBD1 (5 bases). Germline CDR1 is MNHEY and CDR2 is SVGAGI. V dropped 2 bases and J dropped 0 bases, with 8 bases sitting between them. The CDR3 is 14 residues long. The CDR3: CASSYTQDSYEQYF. CDR3 coding DNA: TGTGCCAGCAGTTACACACAGGACTCCTACGAGCAGTACTTC.

The J gene is TRBJ2-3, the V gene TRBV6-1, with D perhaps matching TRBD2 (6 bases). The germline CDR1 and CDR2 sequences are MNHNS and SASEGT. The CDR3 has 13 residues. V dropped 10 bases and J dropped 3 bases, with 14 bases sitting between them. CDR3 nucleotides: TGTGCCATACAACCCCGGGAGACAGATACGCAGTATTTT. Translated, it gives CAIQPRETDTQYF.

The chain has TRBV5-4 and TRBJ2-3; 8 nucleotides agree with TRBD1. The CDR3 covers 16 residues. Germline V gene sequence: CDR1 SGHNT, CDR2 YYREEE (reference sequence). V shed 4 bases and J 3 bases; nucleotides not matched to a gene: 10. Here the CDR3 reads CASSRVTGGRTDTQYF. The CDR3 DNA is TGTGCCAGCAGCCGCGTCACAGGGGGGAGAACAGATACGCAGTATTTT. Together with reference TRBV5-4 and TRBJ2-3, the CDR3 gives the full variable domain: ETGVTQSPTHLIKTRGQQVTLRCSSQSGHNTVSWYQQALGQGPQFIFQYYREEENGRGNFPPRFSGLQFPNYSSELNVNALELDDSALYLCASSRVTGGRTDTQYFGPGTRLTVL.

This chain joins TRBV2 and TRBJ1-5; 7 positions agree with TRBD1. CDR3 length: 14 residues. Trimming at V came to 6 bases and at J to 2 bases, leaving 4 bases not matched to a gene. Germline V gene lookup returns CDR1 SNHLY and CDR2 FYNNEI. CDR3 amino acids: CASRGDRGNQPQHF. The CDR3 region has the DNA TGTGCCAGCAGGGGGGACAGAGGCAATCAGCCCCAGCATTTT. Supplemented by reference TRBV2 and TRBJ1-5, the full variable domain reads EPEVTQTPSHQVTQMGQEVILRCVPISNHLYFYWYRQILGQKVEFLVSFYNNEISEKSEIFDDQFSVERPDGSNFTLKIRSTKLEDSAMYFCASRGDRGNQPQHFGDGTRLSIL.

The chain combines TRBV25-1 with TRBJ2-3; D is unresolved. Germline assignment: CDR1 MGHDK and CDR2 SYGVNS. The V end lost 4 bases, the J end lost 6 bases, and 17 bases lay between the germline ends. The CDR3 has 15 amino acids. The CDR3, as DNA: TGTGCCAGCAGTGTGGGCAGCCTCATCGCCGATACGCAGTATTTT. Its protein product is CASSVGSLIADTQYF.

This clone turned up a few times. The chain joins TRBV6-5 to TRBJ1-1; 7 bases are shared with TRBD1. Germline values: CDR1 MNHEY, CDR2 SVGAGI. The CDR3 loop spans 14 amino acids. The V segment lost 7 bases and the J segment 1 base; nucleotides outside the gene matches: 6. The CDR3 loop reads CASIDRVGNTEAFF. As DNA, the CDR3 is TGTGCCAGCATCGACAGGGTAGGGAACACTGAAGCTTTCTTT.